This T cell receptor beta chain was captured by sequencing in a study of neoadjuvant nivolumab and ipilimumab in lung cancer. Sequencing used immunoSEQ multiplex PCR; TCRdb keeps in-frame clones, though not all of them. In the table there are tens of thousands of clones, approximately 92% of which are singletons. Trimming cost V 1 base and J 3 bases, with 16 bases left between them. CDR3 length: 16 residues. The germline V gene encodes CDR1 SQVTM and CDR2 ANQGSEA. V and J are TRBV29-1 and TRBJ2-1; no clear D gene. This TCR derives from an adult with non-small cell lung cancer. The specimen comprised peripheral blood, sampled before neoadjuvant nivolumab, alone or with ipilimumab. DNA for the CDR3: TGCAGCGTTGAAGGGGAAAGCCCCCTACGCTACAATGAGCAGTTCTTC. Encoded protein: CSVEGESPLRYNEQFF.